These T cell receptor beta chains were read from a single sample in a study of human thymus T cells. Profiled with immunoSEQ multiplex PCR; TCRdb holds only in-frame clones, not every one. This sample carries 57,000 or so clones, 94% of them seen once, and the ten largest clones take approximately 5.9%. The specimen sequenced was blood. The receptor set was obtained from a boy less than two years old with a congenital heart defect but otherwise immunologically healthy. The CDR3 runs from the conserved cysteine through the conserved F or W. The order of the fields is clone size, J gene, D gene, V gene, CDR3 DNA, CDR3 protein. The D gene is left open where the match is weak. Only part of the rows carry a size: once, few, many, or a class if the clone is expanded.

>once|TRBJ2-7|TRBD2|TRBV7-2
TGTGCCAGCAGCTTAAGGGCGGGAGGGCCCTACGAGCAGTACTTC
CASSLRAGGPYEQYF
>once|TRBJ2-3|NA|TRBV5-4
TGTGCCAGCAGCTTGGGGGCCTTGAGGGGGAGAGATACGCAGTATTTT
CASSLGALRGRDTQYF
>few|TRBJ1-5|NA|TRBV6-5
TGTGCCAGCAGCCGGGACAAAAATCAGCCCCAGCATTTT
CASSRDKNQPQHF
>once|TRBJ1-6|NA|TRBV7-9
TGTGCCAGCAGCTCCAGGTTAGGTTCACCCCTCCACTTT
CASSSRLGSPLHF
>NA|TRBJ2-5|NA|TRBV9
TGTGCCAGCAGCGTAGATATTGGGGAGACCCAGTACTTC
CASSVDIGETQYF
>NA|TRBJ2-3|NA|TRBV9
TGTGCCAGCAGCCCAGGACAGTCCACAGATACGCAGTATTTT
CASSPGQSTDTQYF
>NA|TRBJ1-5|NA|TRBV19
TGTGCCAGTAGTCCTACAGAGGAGTGGCAGCCCCAGCATTTT
CASSPTEEWQPQHF
>NA|TRBJ2-7|NA|TRBV27
TGTGCCAGCAGTTCTACAGGGGAGGGTAGCTCCTACGAGCAGTACTTC
CASSSTGEGSSYEQYF
>few|TRBJ1-1|NA|TRBV5-1
TGCGCCAGCAGCTTGGTGGGGCAGGGCTGGGACACTGAAGCTTTCTTT
CASSLVGQGWDTEAFF
>NA|TRBJ1-2|TRBD1|TRBV5-1
TGCGCCAGCAGCATAGGACAGGGGGCCGGCGGCTACACCTTC
CASSIGQGAGGYTF
>NA|TRBJ1-2|NA|TRBV6-6
TGTGCCAGCAGTCCGGGGAGTATCTATGGCTACACCTTC
CASSPGSIYGYTF
>NA|TRBJ1-6|TRBD1|TRBV13
TGTGCCAGCAGCTCCCGGGACAGGCTTACTTCACCCCTCCACTTT
CASSSRDRLTSPLHF
>NA|TRBJ2-7|NA|TRBV10-3
TGTGCCATCAGTGAGTCTAGCGGTTCCTACGAGCAGTACTTC
CAISESSGSYEQYF
>NA|TRBJ1-1|TRBD1|TRBV4-2
TGTGCCAGCAGCCAGCAGGGGGCGAAGAACACTGAAGCTTTCTTT
CASSQQGAKNTEAFF
>NA|TRBJ2-1|NA|TRBV5-1
TGCGCCAGCAGCTCTCTAGCTGTTAGCTCCTACAATGAGCAGTTCTTC
CASSSLAVSSYNEQFF
>NA|TRBJ1-4|NA|TRBV19
TGTGCCAGTAGTATCGGGCCCACCTGGAGAGGTAATGAAAAACTGTTTTTT
CASSIGPTWRGNEKLFF
>NA|TRBJ1-2|NA|TRBV27
TGTGCCAGCACCTCCCCCCGACAGTACGGCTACACCTTC
CASTSPRQYGYTF
>NA|TRBJ2-7|NA|TRBV6-5
TGTGCCAGCCAAAGGACAGACCAGGCCGAGCAGTACTTC
CASQRTDQAEQYF
>NA|TRBJ1-5|NA|TRBV18
TGTGCCAGCTCCCGCCAGGGTCAGAATCAGCCCCAGCATTTT
CASSRQGQNQPQHF
>NA|TRBJ1-4|TRBD1|TRBV6-4
TGTGCCAGCAGTGATTGGGACAGGGAAACTAATGAAAAACTGTTTTTT
CASSDWDRETNEKLFF
>few|TRBJ2-6|NA|TRBV7-3
TGTGCCAGCAGCTTAAAAGGGGGACTCTCTGGGGCCAACGTCCTGACTTTC
CASSLKGGLSGANVLTF
>NA|TRBJ2-1|TRBD2|TRBV10-3
TGTGCCACTACTACTAGCGGGGCCTACAATGAGCAGTTCTTC
CATTTSGAYNEQFF
>NA|TRBJ2-7|NA|TRBV4-3
TGCGCCAGCAGCCAAGATCGGAACAGCTTCTCCTACGAGCAGTACTTC
CASSQDRNSFSYEQYF
>NA|TRBJ1-2|TRBD1|TRBV6-5
TGTGCCAGCAGTAACAAAACAGGGGGCTATGGCTACACCTTC
CASSNKTGGYGYTF
>once|TRBJ2-5|NA|TRBV5-8
TGTGCCAGCAGCCGAGGTAGTATCAGGGAAGAGACCCAGTACTTC
CASSRGSIREETQYF
>NA|TRBJ1-2|TRBD1|TRBV5-6
TGTGCCAGCAGCTTGGACAGGGGTAACTATGGCTACACCTTC
CASSLDRGNYGYTF
>NA|TRBJ2-7|TRBD2|TRBV7-2
TGTGCCAGCAGCCTCAAGCGGGGGCAATACGAGCAGTACTTC
CASSLKRGQYEQYF
>NA|TRBJ2-1|TRBD2|TRBV5-5
TGTGCCAGCAGCCGACTAGCGGGAGTAAATGAGCAGTTCTTC
CASSRLAGVNEQFF
>NA|TRBJ1-5|NA|TRBV9
TGTGCCAGCAGCGTAGGGAGCAATCAGCCCCAGCATTTT
CASSVGSNQPQHF
>NA|TRBJ1-1|NA|TRBV11-1
TGTGCCAGCAGCTTCGGGGGCACGGGGACTGAAGCTTTCTTT
CASSFGGTGTEAFF
>NA|TRBJ1-5|TRBD1|TRBV7-9
TGTGCCAGCAGCTTACGGGGGACAGATCAGCCCCAGCATTTT
CASSLRGTDQPQHF
>NA|TRBJ2-3|NA|TRBV6-1
TGTGCCAGCAGTGGTTACAGGACCCTGGCAGATACGCAGTATTTT
CASSGYRTLADTQYF
>NA|TRBJ2-7|TRBD2|TRBV7-2
TGTGCCAGCAGCTCGAATCGCCCGGGACTAGCTGCCTACGAGCAGTACTTC
CASSSNRPGLAAYEQYF
>NA|TRBJ2-1|NA|TRBV4-2
TGTGCCAGCAGCCAAGGGGGGGGCCTGAGGTCCTACAATGAGCAGTTCTTC
CASSQGGGLRSYNEQFF
>NA|TRBJ2-7|NA|TRBV21-1
TGTGCCAGCAGCAAAAGACCGGGACAGGGCCCCTACGAGCAGTACTTC
CASSKRPGQGPYEQYF
>once|TRBJ1-2|NA|TRBV5-1
TGCGCCAGCAGCTTCCAGGGTGGCTACACCTTC
CASSFQGGYTF
>NA|TRBJ2-3|NA|TRBV19
TGTGCCAGTAGTATAGTCCACACAGATACGCAGTATTTT
CASSIVHTDTQYF
>once|TRBJ2-7|NA|TRBV7-9
TGTGCCAGCAGCCAGCAGGGCCCCGGGGACGAGCAGTACTTC
CASSQQGPGDEQYF
>NA|TRBJ1-2|NA|TRBV29-1
TGCAGCGTTGATGTAACAGGCGACACCTTC
CSVDVTGDTF
>NA|TRBJ1-2|NA|TRBV5-4
TGTGCCAGCAGCTTGGGTGGTCAGGGAGGCTACACCTTC
CASSLGGQGGYTF
>NA|TRBJ2-3|NA|TRBV4-1
TGCGCCAGCAGCCTGCCTCTGGCAGATACGCAGTATTTT
CASSLPLADTQYF
>NA|TRBJ1-2|NA|TRBV4-3
TGCGCCAGCAGCCAAGATGGGGTTGGGGGAGTTTATGGCTACACCTTC
CASSQDGVGGVYGYTF
>once|TRBJ2-3|TRBD2|TRBV28
TGTGCCAGCAGCCTCGGGGGGTTCACAGATACGCAGTATTTT
CASSLGGFTDTQYF
>NA|TRBJ2-5|TRBD1|TRBV2
TGTGCCAGCAGGGACAGGGACGAGACCCAGTACTTC
CASRDRDETQYF
>NA|TRBJ1-2|NA|TRBV7-9
TGTGCCAGCAGCTTTTACAGTAACTATGGCTACACCTTC
CASSFYSNYGYTF
>NA|TRBJ1-5|NA|TRBV21-1
TGTGCCAGCAGCAAAAGCCCCGGGACGCTCAATCAGCCCCAGCATTTT
CASSKSPGTLNQPQHF
>NA|TRBJ1-6|TRBD1|TRBV7-6
TGTGCCAGCAGCCGGACAGGCCGTTATTCACCCCTCCACTTT
CASSRTGRYSPLHF
>NA|TRBJ2-1|NA|TRBV10-3
TGTGCCATCAGTGAGTTTGGGGGCTACTTGGACAATGAGCAGTTCTTC
CAISEFGGYLDNEQFF
>NA|TRBJ1-3|NA|TRBV11-3
TGTGCCAGCAGCCCTCTTGGGACCGGCGGAAACACCATATATTTT
CASSPLGTGGNTIYF
>NA|TRBJ2-7|TRBD2|TRBV4-1
TGCGCCAGCAGCCAAGGGGCCCCTTACTTAGCGGGAGGACCTTCCTACGAGCAGTACTTC
CASSQGAPYLAGGPSYEQYF
>NA|TRBJ2-7|NA|TRBV7-9
TGTGCCAGCAGCCCTAGGGAGTCCTACGAGCAGTACTTC
CASSPRESYEQYF
>NA|TRBJ1-2|TRBD1|TRBV5-4
TGTGCCAGCAGCGACAGGGGGGAGGGCTACACCTTC
CASSDRGEGYTF
>NA|TRBJ2-3|TRBD2|TRBV2
TGTGCCAGCAGCCCCTTGGGTGGGACTAGCGGGGGCTTAACCACAGATACGCAGTATTTT
CASSPLGGTSGGLTTDTQYF
>NA|TRBJ2-1|NA|TRBV5-1
TGCGCCAGTACGTCTCGGAAGGAGCTGAGTGATGAGCAGTTCTTC
CASTSRKELSDEQFF
>NA|TRBJ2-1|NA|TRBV27
TGTGCCAGCAACCATCGCGGCGGGCTTACCTACAATGAGCAGTTCTTC
CASNHRGGLTYNEQFF
>NA|TRBJ2-2|TRBD2|TRBV4-3
TGCGCCAGCAGCCAAGTACTGGGACTAGCGGGGGCGAACACCGGGGAGCTGTTTTTT
CASSQVLGLAGANTGELFF
>NA|TRBJ1-5|NA|TRBV6-5
TGTGCCAGCAGTCCCTCGACTAGGAGCAATCAGCCCCAGCATTTT
CASSPSTRSNQPQHF